The clone carrying this T cell receptor (beta chain) was counted only a few times. This sample was taken from a study of blood T cell repertoires in COVID-19. Using immunoSEQ multiplex PCR, the repertoire was profiled, and TCRdb retains in-frame clones only, with some absent. The table shows roughly 180,000 clones, with roughly 88% occurring only once. Those enrolled, adults aged roughly 18 to 100 years, came from 20 to 25 US areas. In assigning cohorts, the study relied on participant-reported clinical history. Recovered Cohort 3 donors showed two negative PCRs, clearance, or symptom resolution. Sample: PBMCs or T cells enriched from blood (not recorded which). The receptor was derived from a woman under 40 who had recovered from COVID-19.

Written as DNA, the CDR3 is TGTGCCAGCAGCTTAGATGCTTTGGGGCTATTAACGAGGGATCCCGGGGGCAATGAGCAGTTCTTC. This translates into CASSLDALGLLTRDPGGNEQFF. The chain recombines TRBV7-6 with TRBJ2-1; possibly TRBD2 for D (6 bases). This CDR3 contains 22 residues. V lost 1 base, J lost 6 bases, and 34 bases lay in between. Germline loops: CDR1 SGHVS, CDR2 FNYEAQ.